The clone carrying this T cell receptor beta chain was picked up one time. Its target is unknown. This table comes from immunoSEQ multiplex PCR, and its TCRdb copy is limited to in-frame clones, with some not included. This repertoire shows roughly 10,000 clones, about 46% found once; its top ten account for about 10%. Mixed lymphocyte reaction cells underwent less than seven days of coculture at 37°C. These data are taken from a study of siplizumab effects on memory and regulatory T cells. The CDR3 has 12 amino acids. The V and J ends lost 5 bases and 10 bases respectively, with 12 bases between them. CDR1 is MNHEY, CDR2 SMNVEV, per germline (reference sequence).

This sequence originates from a human donor in good health; the cells came from an allogeneic mixed lymphocyte reaction. Sample: CFSE-low (dividing) CD8+ T cells sorted from an allogeneic mixed lymphocyte reaction. This chain connects TRBV27 to TRBJ1-5; no reliable D call. The CDR3 sequence: CASSTQKGPQHF. For the CDR3, the DNA is TGTGCCAGCAGTACCCAGAAGGGTCCCCAGCATTTT.